Presented here are 3 T cell receptor beta chains from one specimen sequenced in a study of blood T cell repertoires in COVID-19. The repertoire was sequenced with immunoSEQ multiplex PCR; TCRdb's copy has only in-frame clones and lacks some. The data show about 220,000 clones, 82% seen once. The sequencing sample was made of peripheral blood. These receptors all come from an elderly woman with acute or convalescent COVID-19.

The chain has TRBV6-5 and TRBJ1-3, with unresolved D. Germline V gene lookup returns CDR1 MNHEY and CDR2 SVGAGI. V lost 7 bases and J 3 bases, leaving 16 bases between the germline ends. The CDR3 spans 15 residues. The CDR3 loop is CASKEEFELGNTIYF. DNA for the CDR3: TGTGCCAGCAAAGAGGAGTTTGAGCTTGGAAACACCATATATTTT.

With respect to this clone: Other nucleotide sequences in the sample specify the same CDR3. The genes are TRBV7-3 and TRBJ2-5; D may be TRBD2 (6 bases). This CDR3 is built from 13 residues. Germline assignment: CDR1 SGHTA and CDR2 FQGTGA. The V end was cut by 0 bases, the J end by 5 bases, with 7 bases between. The CDR3 here is CASSLTSGETQYF. The CDR3 DNA reads TGTGCCAGCAGCTTAACCAGCGGGGAGACCCAGTACTTC.

The rearrangement uses TRBV2 and TRBJ2-1; a weak D match, TRBD2 (7 bases). The CDR3 covers 14 residues. V lost 3 bases, J lost 8 bases, and 14 bases lay in between. Germline V gene data show CDR1 as SNHLY and CDR2 as FYNNEI. In nucleotides, the CDR3 is TGTGCCAGCAGTGATTTACAGGGAGGGCATGAGCAGTTCTTC. Its protein is CASSDLQGGHEQFF.